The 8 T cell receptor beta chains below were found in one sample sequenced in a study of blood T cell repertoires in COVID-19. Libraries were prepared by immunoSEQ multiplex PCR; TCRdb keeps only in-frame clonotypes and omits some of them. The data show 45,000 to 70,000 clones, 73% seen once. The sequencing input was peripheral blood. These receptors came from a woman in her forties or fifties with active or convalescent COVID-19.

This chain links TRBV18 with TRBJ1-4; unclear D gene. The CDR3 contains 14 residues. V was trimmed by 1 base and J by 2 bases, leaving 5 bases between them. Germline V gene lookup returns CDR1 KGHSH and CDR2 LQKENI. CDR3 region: CASSPQETNEKLFF. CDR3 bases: TGTGCCAGCTCACCACAGGAGACTAATGAAAAACTGTTTTTT.

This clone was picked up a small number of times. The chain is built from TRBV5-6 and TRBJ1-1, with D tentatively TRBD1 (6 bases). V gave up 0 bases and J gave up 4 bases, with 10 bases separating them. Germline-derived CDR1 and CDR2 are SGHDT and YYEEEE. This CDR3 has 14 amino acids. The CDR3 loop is CASSLGRGGTEAFF. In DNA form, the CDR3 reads TGTGCCAGCAGCTTGGGTAGGGGGGGCACTGAAGCTTTCTTT.

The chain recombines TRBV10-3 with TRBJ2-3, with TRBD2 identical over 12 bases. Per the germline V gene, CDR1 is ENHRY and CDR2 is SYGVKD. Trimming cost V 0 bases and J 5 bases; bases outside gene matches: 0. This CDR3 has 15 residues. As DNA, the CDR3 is TGTGCCATCAGTGAGTCGGGACTAGCGGGAGATACGCAGTATTTT. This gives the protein CAISESGLAGDTQYF.

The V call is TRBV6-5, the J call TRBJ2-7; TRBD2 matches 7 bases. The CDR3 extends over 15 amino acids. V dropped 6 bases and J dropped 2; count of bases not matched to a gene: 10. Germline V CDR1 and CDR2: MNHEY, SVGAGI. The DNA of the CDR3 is TGTGCCAGCAGGGGAAGCGGGATGGGGGCCTACGAGCAGTACTTC. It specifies CASRGSGMGAYEQYF.

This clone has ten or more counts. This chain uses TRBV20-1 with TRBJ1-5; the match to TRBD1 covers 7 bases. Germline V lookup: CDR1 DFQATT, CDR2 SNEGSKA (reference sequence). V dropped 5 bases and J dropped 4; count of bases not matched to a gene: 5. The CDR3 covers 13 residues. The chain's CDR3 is CSAGGQVNQPQHF. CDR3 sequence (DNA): TGCAGTGCTGGTGGACAGGTTAATCAGCCCCAGCATTTT.

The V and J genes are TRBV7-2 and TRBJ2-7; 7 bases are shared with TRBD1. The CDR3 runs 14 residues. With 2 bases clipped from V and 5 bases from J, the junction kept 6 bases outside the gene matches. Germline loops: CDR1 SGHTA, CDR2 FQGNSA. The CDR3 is CASSLSRGPDEQYF. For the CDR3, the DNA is TGTGCCAGCAGCTTAAGTAGGGGGCCTGACGAGCAGTACTTC. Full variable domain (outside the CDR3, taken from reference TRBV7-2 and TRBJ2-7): GAGVSQSPSNKVTEKGKDVELRCDPISGHTALYWYRQSLGQGLEFLIYFQGNSAPDKSGLPSDRFSAERTGGSVSTLTIQRTQQEDSAVYLCASSLSRGPDEQYFGPGTRLTVT.

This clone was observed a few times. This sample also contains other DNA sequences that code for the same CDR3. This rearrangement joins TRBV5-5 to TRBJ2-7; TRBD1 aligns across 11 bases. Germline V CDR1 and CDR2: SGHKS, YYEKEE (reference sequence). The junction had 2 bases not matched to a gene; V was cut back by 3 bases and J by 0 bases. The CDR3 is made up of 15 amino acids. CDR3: CASSSGTGGSYEQYF. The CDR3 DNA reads TGTGCCAGCAGCTCCGGGACAGGGGGCTCCTACGAGCAGTACTTC.

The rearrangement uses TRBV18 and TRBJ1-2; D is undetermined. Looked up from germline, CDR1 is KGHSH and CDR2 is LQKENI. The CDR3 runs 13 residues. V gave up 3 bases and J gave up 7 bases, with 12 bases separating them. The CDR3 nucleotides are TGTGCCAGCTCACCCGGGCCCGAGGGTGGCTACACCTTC. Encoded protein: CASSPGPEGGYTF.